A single sample gave rise to the 26 T cell receptor beta chains below, sequenced in a study of spatial heterogeneity in lung cancer. Described time point: sample taken at primary tumor resection. The study's findings and limits: Expanded intratumoral alpha and beta TCR counts tracked tumor mutation counts.

TCRdb independently ran MiXCR on the 5' RACE reads; one entry per CDR3 protein. The repertoire holds over 6,500 distinct CDR3 sequences, around 12% seen once, with more than 20% in the top ten. No antigens are known for them. The source was lung tumor tissue, collected at surgery. The origin of the receptors is a male donor with early-stage non-small cell lung cancer.

This clonotype was observed many times. Because the library targeted alpha chains, this beta chain is an off-target read whose size means little. The rearrangement uses TRBV5-1 and TRBJ1-1; D gene unclear. Germline CDR1 SGHRS, CDR2 YFSETQ. V lost 0 bases to trimming and J lost 4 bases, with 16 bases between them. The CDR3 totals 16 residues. The CDR3 reads CASSLDSGYWSTEAFF. CDR3 DNA sequence: TGCGCCAGCAGCTTGGATTCAGGATACTGGAGCACTGAAGCTTTCTTT.

In its sample, this clonotype ranks as large (0.1 to 1%). The library was designed around alpha chains, so this beta chain is a stray read whose abundance carries little weight. The V gene is TRBV20-1, the J gene TRBJ2-1; D tentatively fits TRBD1 or TRBD2 (7 bases each). Looked up from germline, CDR1 is DFQATT and CDR2 is SNEGSKA (reference sequence). This CDR3 is built from 14 residues. V dropped 6 bases and J dropped 6 bases, with 18 bases sitting between them. As DNA, the CDR3 is TGCAGTGCCGAAGCGGGACAGCTAGTCAATGAGCAGTTCTTC. Encoded protein: CSAEAGQLVNEQFF.

This clonotype was counted many times. Being off target in a library aimed at alpha chains, this beta chain has a size of little meaning. V and J are TRBV20-1 and TRBJ2-7; no clear D gene. Germline V gene sequence: CDR1 DFQATT, CDR2 SNEGSKA (reference sequence). Trimming took off 3 bases at V and 5 bases at J, with 5 bases between the two ends. The CDR3 has 10 residues. The CDR3 protein is CSASYHEQYF. The CDR3 bases are TGCAGTGCTAGTTATCACGAGCAGTACTTC.

This clonotype has at least ten counts. This beta chain is off target for a library built for alpha chains, so its abundance means little. The V call is TRBV6-2 or TRBV6-3, the J call TRBJ2-3, with 14 positions matching TRBD2. V trimming: 4 bases; J trimming: 4 bases; junction bases outside the gene matches: 10. CDR3 length equals 18 residues. The germline V gene encodes CDR1 MNHEY and CDR2 SVGEGT. The CDR3 bases are TGTGCCAGCAGTTGGGGGCCGGGACTAGCGGGAGAAGCAGATACGCAGTATTTT. This sequence encodes CASSWGPGLAGEADTQYF.

Ten or more counts support this clonotype. In a library made to pick up alpha chains, this beta chain is a stray read with a size that means little. J is TRBJ1-5 and V is TRBV4-1; 10 nucleotides align to TRBD1. Germline V gene sequence: CDR1 MGHRA, CDR2 YSYEKL. CDR3 length: 16 residues. With V trimmed by 0 bases and J by 2 bases, 1 base remained unmatched. CDR3 in amino acids: CASSQEGTGGNQPQHF. The CDR3 DNA reads as TGCGCCAGCAGCCAAGAAGGGACAGGGGGCAATCAGCCCCAGCATTTT.

On this clonotype: This beta chain came through as a stray read in a library set up for alpha chains, and its size says little. This rearrangement joins TRBV2 to TRBJ1-1; D unclear. CDR1 is SNHLY and CDR2 is FYNNEI in the germline V gene. V gave up 6 bases and J gave up 2 bases, with 4 bases separating them. The CDR3 sequence is 11 residues long. The CDR3 protein is CASRGNTEAFF. The CDR3 DNA reads TGTGCCAGCAGGGGAAACACTGAAGCTTTCTTT.

This clonotype was found a few times. Because this beta chain is a stray read in a library intended to capture alpha chains, its abundance should not be given much weight. This rearrangement joins TRBV6-5 to TRBJ2-3; D call uncertain. Germline V gives CDR1 MNHEY, CDR2 SVGAGI. Trimming stripped 5 bases from V and 2 bases from J, with 20 bases between. The length of the CDR3 is 17 residues. CDR3 sequence (DNA): TGTGCCAGCAGTCTCCCCCCGCGTGGATGGCCCACAGATACGCAGTATTTT. This codes for CASSLPPRGWPTDTQYF.

By sample fraction, this clonotype is medium-sized (0.01 to 0.1%). The size of this beta chain means little, since it is a stray read in a library made for alpha chains. The V call is TRBV24-1, the J call TRBJ1-1; D unclear. Per the germline V gene, CDR1 is KGHDR and CDR2 is SFDVKD. The CDR3 is 13 amino acids. Deletions cut 2 bases from V and 1 base from J, with 4 bases between. The CDR3 here is CATSDYRNTEAFF. The DNA of the CDR3 is TGTGCCACCAGTGATTACAGGAACACTGAAGCTTTCTTT.

Points on this clonotype: For a library built for alpha chains, this beta chain is a stray read; little rests on its size. This rearrangement joins TRBV29-1 to TRBJ2-1; possibly TRBD2 for D (7 bases). Germline V gene data show CDR1 as SQVTM and CDR2 as ANQGSEA. This CDR3 has 15 residues. V was shortened by 1 base and J by 6 bases, with 16 bases between the two germline ends. CDR3 region: CSVEGAGAFSNEQFF. In DNA form, the CDR3 reads TGCAGCGTTGAAGGCGCGGGGGCTTTCTCCAATGAGCAGTTCTTC.

Regarding this clonotype: The library was built for alpha chains, so this beta chain is an off-target read and its size means little. This chain uses TRBV6-5 with TRBJ1-5; D remains unclear. Germline values: CDR1 MNHEY, CDR2 SVGAGI. This CDR3 region has 12 residues. The V gene lost 6 bases and the J gene lost 4 bases, with 7 bases spanning the gap. The CDR3 sequence is CASSEGNQPQHF. CDR3 in DNA: TGTGCCAGCAGCGAAGGGAATCAGCCCCAGCATTTT.

This clonotype was seen at least ten times. Because the library targeted alpha chains, this beta chain is an off-target read whose size means little. The rearrangement uses TRBV28 and TRBJ2-5; 7 bases agree with TRBD2. Germline V gene lookup returns CDR1 MDHEN and CDR2 SYDVKM. The CDR3 loop spans 11 amino acids. Unmatched junction bases numbered 1, after V lost 8 bases and J lost 4 bases. The CDR3 DNA reads TGTGCCAGCCGCGGGGGAGAGACCCAGTACTTC. It translates to CASRGGETQYF.

By frequency in the sample, this clonotype is medium-sized (0.01 to 0.1%). With the library built for alpha chains, this beta chain is off target and its frequency is not meaningful. The V gene is TRBV12-3 or TRBV12-4, the J gene TRBJ2-1; 11 nucleotides align to TRBD2. The J segment lost 8 bases and the V segment lost 5 bases, leaving 8 bases of the junction unmatched. This CDR3 is 15 amino acids long. The CDR3 sequence: CASSLLAGASDEQFF. Here the CDR3 DNA reads TGTGCCAGCAGTCTACTAGCGGGAGCGTCGGATGAGCAGTTCTTC.

This clonotype is deemed medium-sized. As an off-target read in a library built for alpha chains, this beta chain has a frequency of little significance. The rearrangement links TRBV18 to TRBJ1-1; 11 positions match TRBD1. Germline assignment: CDR1 KGHSH and CDR2 LQKENI. Losses at the gene ends were 5 bases for V and 7 bases for J; bases not matched to a gene: 3. This CDR3 is built from 13 residues. The CDR3 DNA follows: TGTGCCAGCTCAGGGGACAGGGGGGGTGAAGCTTTCTTT. Translating gives CASSGDRGGEAFF.

In the case of this clonotype: This beta chain is an unintended read in a library built for alpha chains; its size means little. This chain joins TRBV6-5 and TRBJ1-6; D gene unclear. This CDR3 region has 17 residues. The germline V and J ends were trimmed by 0 bases and 0 bases, with 9 bases remaining between them. Per the germline V gene, CDR1 is MNHEY and CDR2 is SVGAGI. The CDR3 nucleotides read TGTGCCAGCAGTTACTCGAAGGGTAGCTCCTATAATTCACCCCTCCACTTT. Translation: CASSYSKGSSYNSPLHF.

By share, this clonotype counts as medium-sized. This beta chain is off target for a library built for alpha chains, so its abundance means little. V is TRBV18 and J is TRBJ2-3; D possibly matches TRBD1 or TRBD2 (5 bases each). The V end was cut by 6 bases, the J end by 2 bases, with 12 bases between. This CDR3 spans 14 amino acids. The germline CDR1 and CDR2 sequences are KGHSH and LQKENI. CDR3 bases: TGTGCCAGCTCCCAGACGGGGCTCACAGATACGCAGTATTTT. It is translated as CASSQTGLTDTQYF. The full variable domain, completed using reference TRBV18 and TRBJ2-3, is NAGVMQNPRHLVRRRGQEARLRCSPMKGHSHVYWYRQLPEEGLKFMVYLQKENIIDESGMPKERFSAEFPKEGPSILRIQQVVRGDSAAYFCASSQTGLTDTQYFGPGTRLTVL.

This clonotype is judged medium-sized. This beta chain is a stray sequence in a library constructed for alpha chains; its clone size is not meaningful. V is TRBV20-1 and J is TRBJ2-3; TRBD1 matches 11 bases. The V gene's germline CDR1 is DFQATT and CDR2 SNEGSKA (reference sequence). V gave up 6 bases and J gave up 5 bases; unmatched junction bases: 7. This CDR3 is built from 14 residues. In DNA form, the CDR3 reads TGCAGTGCCCGCAGGGGACAGGGGGAAGATACGCAGTATTTT. Translating it yields CSARRGQGEDTQYF.

This clonotype was picked up many times. This beta chain slipped into a library made for alpha chains as a stray read, so its size is not meaningful. This sequence joins TRBV3-1 and TRBJ2-2; D uncertain. CDR3 length equals 13 residues. The ends were cut back, 4 bases at V and 6 bases at J, with 9 bases in the middle. CDR1 and CDR2 from the germline V gene are LGHDT and YNNKEL (reference sequence). The CDR3 reads CASSLETPGELFF. CDR3 nucleotide sequence: TGTGCCAGCAGCCTCGAGACCCCCGGGGAGCTGTTTTTT.

This clonotype showed up just a few times. This beta chain is a stray read from a library made for alpha chains; its abundance is not meaningful. This chain joins TRBV12-3 or TRBV12-4 and TRBJ2-3; D not certain. Trimming took off 7 bases at V and 1 base at J, with 18 bases between the two ends. The CDR3 is made up of 16 amino acids. The CDR3 loop reads CASTLATSYRTDTQYF. As DNA, the CDR3 is TGTGCCAGCACTTTGGCGACTTCTTATCGCACAGATACGCAGTATTTT.

This clonotype ranks as medium-sized (0.01 to 0.1%). This beta chain was picked up by a library intended for alpha chains and is off target, so its count carries little meaning. V usage is TRBV6-2 or TRBV6-3 and J usage is TRBJ2-6; D gene ambiguous. Germline values: CDR1 MNHEY, CDR2 SVGEGT. Trimming stripped 2 bases from V and 2 bases from J, with 7 bases between. This CDR3 has 15 amino acids. The CDR3 DNA follows: TGTGCCAGCAGTTACGTTGTCGCTGGGGCCAACGTCCTGACTTTC. Translation gives CASSYVVAGANVLTF.

By sample fraction, this clonotype is medium-sized. A library prepared for alpha chains yielded this beta chain as an off-target read; its size is of little meaning. V and J are TRBV11-2 and TRBJ2-4; no clear D gene. Germline assignment: CDR1 SGHAT and CDR2 FQNNGV. The CDR3 runs 11 residues. V lost 1 base to trimming and J lost 15 bases, with 10 bases between them. DNA of the CDR3: TGTGCCAGCAGCTTAGGGGCTAGTGCGTACTTC. The encoded protein is CASSLGASAYF.

On this clonotype: This beta chain came through as a stray read in a library set up for alpha chains, and its size says little. The genes are TRBV6-5 and TRBJ1-6, with 9 bases that match TRBD1. V gave up 5 bases and J gave up 10 bases; unmatched junction bases: 9. The CDR3 extends over 15 amino acids. The germline V gene has CDR1 MNHEY and CDR2 SVGAGI. The CDR3 bases are TGTGCCAGCAGTCAGGGACAGGGAGTAAAGTCACCCCTCCACTTT. Translating gives CASSQGQGVKSPLHF.

This clonotype appeared many times. The library was built for alpha chains, so this beta chain is an off-target read and its size means little. The CDR3 spells CSARGVAGPYEQYF. The CDR3 nucleotides are TGCAGTGCTAGAGGGGTAGCGGGACCCTACGAGCAGTACTTC. The chain uses TRBV20-1 and TRBJ2-7; 8 bases fit TRBD2. The CDR3 has 14 amino acids. V lost 1 base and J lost 2; bases outside the gene matches: 4. The germline V gene encodes CDR1 DFQATT and CDR2 SNEGSKA (reference sequence).

This clonotype showed up many times. This beta chain lies outside the target of a library built for alpha chains; its clone size means little. This chain uses TRBV29-1 with TRBJ2-3; weak D call: TRBD2 (6 bases). CDR1 SQVTM and CDR2 ANQGSEA come from the germline V gene. Trimming shortened V by 4 bases and J by 4 bases, and 12 bases separated the two germline ends. The CDR3 has 13 residues. CDR3: CSVGISGADTQYF. The CDR3 nucleotides are TGCAGCGTTGGAATTAGCGGTGCAGATACGCAGTATTTT.

This clonotype is medium-sized by share. With the library built for alpha chains, this beta chain is off target and its frequency is not meaningful. The chain employs TRBV6-6 and TRBJ1-1, with D hard to call. CDR1 MNHNY and CDR2 SVGAGI come from the germline V gene (reference sequence). V lost 2 bases and J 7 bases, leaving 11 bases between the germline ends. The CDR3 is made up of 13 amino acids. The CDR3, as DNA: TGTGCCAGCAGTTACGAGGGTCCATTTGAAGCTTTCTTT. Translated, it gives CASSYEGPFEAFF.

This clonotype has at least ten counts. This beta chain is a stray read from a library made for alpha chains; its abundance is not meaningful. The chain joins TRBV5-4 to TRBJ2-1; 11 positions agree with TRBD2. V lost 4 bases and J lost 3; bases outside the gene matches: 3. Per the germline V gene, CDR1 is SGHNT and CDR2 is YYREEE (reference sequence). This CDR3 region has 15 residues. The CDR3 coding sequence is TGTGCCAGCAGCGCCGGGACTAGCGGCTACAATGAGCAGTTCTTC. Translated, it gives CASSAGTSGYNEQFF.

Sample share makes this clonotype medium-sized. Since it is a stray read in a library aimed at alpha chains, this beta chain has a size that is not meaningful. The chain couples TRBV5-1 to TRBJ2-1; 10 nucleotides agree with TRBD2. The CDR3 is 18 residues long. V was clipped by 0 bases and J by 0 bases; unmatched bases: 6. Germline loops: CDR1 SGHRS, CDR2 YFSETQ. The CDR3 reads CASSLEASGSSSYNEQFF. DNA for the CDR3: TGCGCCAGCAGCTTGGAGGCTAGCGGGAGCAGCTCCTACAATGAGCAGTTCTTC.